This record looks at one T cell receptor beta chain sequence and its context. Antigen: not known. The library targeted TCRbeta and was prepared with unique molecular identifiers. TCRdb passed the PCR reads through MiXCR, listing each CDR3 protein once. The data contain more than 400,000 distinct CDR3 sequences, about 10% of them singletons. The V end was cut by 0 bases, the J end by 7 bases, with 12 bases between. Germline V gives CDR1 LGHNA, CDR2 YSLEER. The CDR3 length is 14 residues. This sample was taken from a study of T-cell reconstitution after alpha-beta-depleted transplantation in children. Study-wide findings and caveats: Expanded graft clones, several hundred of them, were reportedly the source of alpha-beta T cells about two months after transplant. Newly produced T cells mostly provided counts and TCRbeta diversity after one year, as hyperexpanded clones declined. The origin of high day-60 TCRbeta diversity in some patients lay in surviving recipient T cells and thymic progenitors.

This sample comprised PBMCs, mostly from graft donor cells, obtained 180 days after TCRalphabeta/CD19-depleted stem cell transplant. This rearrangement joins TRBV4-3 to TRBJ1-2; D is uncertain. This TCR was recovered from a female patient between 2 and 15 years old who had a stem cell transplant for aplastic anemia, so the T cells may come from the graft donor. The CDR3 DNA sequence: TGCGCCAGCAGCCAAGAAGTCGCGGAGGGTGGCTACACCTTC. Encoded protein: CASSQEVAEGGYTF.